This paragraph reports one T cell receptor beta chain. Its matching antigen is unknown. This sample was taken from a study of cytotoxic CD8 clonotypes in ibrutinib-treated CLL. About the study: Of the patients, about a dozen were relapsed/refractory, about 15 treatment-naive and about 17 IGHV unmutated. Findings and limits, study-wide: Clonality grew at ibrutinib response; at progression, it decreased back toward baseline. Clonality correlated strongly with circulating CD8+ T cells and exceeded age-matched healthy donors at baseline.

Target depth was 1 in 200,000 to 1 in 1 million T cells, about 10x per clonotype. Using immunoSEQ multiplex PCR, the repertoire was profiled, and TCRdb retains in-frame clones only, with some absent. Of approximately 210,000 clones listed, around three quarters are singletons. Germline V lookup: CDR1 WNHNN, CDR2 SYGVQD (reference sequence). V lost 0 bases, J lost 5 bases, and 22 bases stayed unmatched. The CDR3 is made up of 23 amino acids. This clonotype was obtained from a human donor with chronic lymphocytic leukemia. The sequenced sample was PBMCs, obtained after 24 months of ibrutinib treatment. The chain carries TRBV10-1 and TRBJ2-1; TRBD2 matches 13 bases. The CDR3 spells CASSESEGERGLAGSKRDNEQFF. The DNA for the CDR3 is TGCGCCAGCAGTGAGTCTGAGGGGGAACGGGGACTAGCGGGATCTAAAAGGGACAATGAGCAGTTCTTC.